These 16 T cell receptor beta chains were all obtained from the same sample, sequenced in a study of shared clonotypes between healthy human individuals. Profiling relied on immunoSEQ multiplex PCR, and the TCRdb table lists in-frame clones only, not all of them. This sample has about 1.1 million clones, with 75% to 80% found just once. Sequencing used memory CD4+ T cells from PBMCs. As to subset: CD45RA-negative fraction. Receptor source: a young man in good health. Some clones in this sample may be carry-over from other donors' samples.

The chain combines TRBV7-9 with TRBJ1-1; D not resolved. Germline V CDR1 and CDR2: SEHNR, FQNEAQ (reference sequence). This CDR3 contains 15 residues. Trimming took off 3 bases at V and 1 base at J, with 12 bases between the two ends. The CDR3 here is CASSFRQEKNTEAFF. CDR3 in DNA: TGTGCCAGCAGCTTCCGGCAGGAAAAGAACACTGAAGCTTTCTTT.

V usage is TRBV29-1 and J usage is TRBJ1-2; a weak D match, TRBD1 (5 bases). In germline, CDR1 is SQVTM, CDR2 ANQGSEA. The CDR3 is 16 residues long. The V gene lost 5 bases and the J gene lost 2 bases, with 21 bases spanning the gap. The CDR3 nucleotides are TGCAGCGTTTTAACGCCAGCGGGACGGGAAAACTATGGCTACACCTTC. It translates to CSVLTPAGRENYGYTF.

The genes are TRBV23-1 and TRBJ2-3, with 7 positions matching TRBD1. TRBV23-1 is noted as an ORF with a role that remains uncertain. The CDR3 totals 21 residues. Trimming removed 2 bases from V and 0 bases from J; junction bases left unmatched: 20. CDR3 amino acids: CASSQADDRAGGASSTDTQYF. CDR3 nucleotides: TGCGCCAGCAGTCAAGCTGACGACCGGGCAGGGGGAGCCTCTAGCACAGATACGCAGTATTTT.

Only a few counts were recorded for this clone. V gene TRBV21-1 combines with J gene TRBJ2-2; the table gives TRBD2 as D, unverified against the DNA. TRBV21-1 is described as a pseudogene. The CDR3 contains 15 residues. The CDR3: CASVPRVPNTGELFF. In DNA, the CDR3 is TGTGCCAGCGTCCCGAGGGTACCGAACACCGGGGAGCTGTTTTTT.

The CDR3 DNA sequence: TGTGCCAGCAGTGAGCAGGACGGCCCGGACGAGCAGTACTTC. As protein: CASSEQDGPDEQYF. The genes are TRBV2 and TRBJ2-7; unclear D gene. V lost 3 bases and J 5 bases, leaving 14 bases between the germline ends. CDR3 length: 14 residues. CDR1 is SNHLY, CDR2 FYNNEI, per germline. The entire variable domain, with the rest obtained from reference TRBV2 and TRBJ2-7, is as follows: EPEVTQTPSHQVTQMGQEVILRCVPISNHLYFYWYRQILGQKVEFLVSFYNNEISEKSEIFDDQFSVERPDGSNFTLKIRSTKLEDSAMYFCASSEQDGPDEQYFGPGTRLTVT.

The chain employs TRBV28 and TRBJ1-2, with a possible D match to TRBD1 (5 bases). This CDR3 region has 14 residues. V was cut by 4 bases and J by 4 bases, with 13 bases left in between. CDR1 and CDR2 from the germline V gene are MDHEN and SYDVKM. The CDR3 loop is CASSSLGAGYGYTF. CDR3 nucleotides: TGTGCCAGCAGTTCCCTTGGGGCCGGCTATGGCTACACCTTC.

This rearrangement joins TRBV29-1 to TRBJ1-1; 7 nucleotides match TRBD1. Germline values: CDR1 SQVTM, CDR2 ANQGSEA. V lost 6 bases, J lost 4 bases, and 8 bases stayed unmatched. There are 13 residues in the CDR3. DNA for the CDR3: TGCAGCGTCATGAGGGGGCTTGCCACTGAAGCTTTCTTT. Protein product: CSVMRGLATEAFF.

The CDR3 DNA is TGTGCCAGCAGCTTAACAGCGGGAGAATACGAGCAGTACTTC. Translated, it gives CASSLTAGEYEQYF. V usage is TRBV7-6 and J usage is TRBJ2-7; TRBD2 aligns across 8 bases. CDR1 is SGHVS, CDR2 FNYEAQ, per germline. Trimming cost V 2 bases and J 4 bases; bases outside gene matches: 4. This CDR3 comprises 14 residues.

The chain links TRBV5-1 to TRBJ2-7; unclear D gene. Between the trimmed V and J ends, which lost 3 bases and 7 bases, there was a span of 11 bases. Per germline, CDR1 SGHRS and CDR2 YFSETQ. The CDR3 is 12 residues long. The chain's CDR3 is CASSSQGGEQYF. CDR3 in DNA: TGCGCCAGCAGCTCTCAAGGTGGGGAGCAGTACTTC. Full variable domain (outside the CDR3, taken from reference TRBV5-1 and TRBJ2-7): KAGVTQTPRYLIKTRGQQVTLSCSPISGHRSVSWYQQTPGQGLQFLFEYFSETQRNKGNFPGRFSGRQFSNSRSEMNVSTLELGDSALYLCASSSQGGEQYFGPGTRLTVT.

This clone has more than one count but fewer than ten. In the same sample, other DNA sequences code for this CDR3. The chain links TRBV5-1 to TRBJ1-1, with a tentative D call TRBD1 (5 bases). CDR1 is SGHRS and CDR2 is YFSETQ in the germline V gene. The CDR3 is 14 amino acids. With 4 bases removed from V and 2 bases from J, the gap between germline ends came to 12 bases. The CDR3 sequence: CASSVLQGNTEAFF. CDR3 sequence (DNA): TGCGCCAGCAGCGTCCTTCAGGGAAACACTGAAGCTTTCTTT.

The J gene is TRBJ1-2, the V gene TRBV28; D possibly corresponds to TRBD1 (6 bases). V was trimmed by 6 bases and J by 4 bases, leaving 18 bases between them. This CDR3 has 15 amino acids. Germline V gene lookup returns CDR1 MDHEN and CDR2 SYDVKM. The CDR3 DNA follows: TGTGCCAGCAGCCCTACATGGGGGCTGGGCTATGGCTACACCTTC. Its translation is CASSPTWGLGYGYTF.

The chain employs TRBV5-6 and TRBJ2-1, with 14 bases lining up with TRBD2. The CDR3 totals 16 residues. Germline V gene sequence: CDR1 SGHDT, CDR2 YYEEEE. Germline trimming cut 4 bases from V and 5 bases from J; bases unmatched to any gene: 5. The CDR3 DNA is TGTGCCAGCAGCGGGACGGGACTAGCGGGAGACAATGAGCAGTTCTTC. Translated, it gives CASSGTGLAGDNEQFF.

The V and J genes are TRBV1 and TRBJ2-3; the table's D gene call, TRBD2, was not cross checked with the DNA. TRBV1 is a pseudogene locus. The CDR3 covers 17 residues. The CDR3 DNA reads TGCACCAGCAGCGTGGTTGGAGGGGCAGCCGGCACAGATACGCAGTATTTT. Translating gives CTSSVVGGAAGTDTQYF.

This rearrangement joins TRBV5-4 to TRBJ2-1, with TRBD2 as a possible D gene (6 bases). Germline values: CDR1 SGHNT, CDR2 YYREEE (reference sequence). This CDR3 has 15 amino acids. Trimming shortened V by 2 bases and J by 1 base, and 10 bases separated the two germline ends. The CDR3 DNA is TGTGCCAGCAGCTTAAATAGCGGTTCCTACAATGAGCAGTTCTTC. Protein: CASSLNSGSYNEQFF.

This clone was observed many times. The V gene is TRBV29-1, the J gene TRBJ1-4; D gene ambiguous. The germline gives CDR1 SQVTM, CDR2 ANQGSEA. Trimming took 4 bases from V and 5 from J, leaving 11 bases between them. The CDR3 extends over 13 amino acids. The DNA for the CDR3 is TGCAGCGTTGCTTTGGGCCTCAATGAAAAACTGTTTTTT. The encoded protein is CSVALGLNEKLFF.

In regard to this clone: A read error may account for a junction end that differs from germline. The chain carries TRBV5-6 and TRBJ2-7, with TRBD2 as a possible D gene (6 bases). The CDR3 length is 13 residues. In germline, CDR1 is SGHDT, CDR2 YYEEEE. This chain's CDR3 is CASRSLSGGVENF. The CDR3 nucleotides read TGTGCCAGCAGGTCGTTATCAGGAGGGGTAGAGAACTTC.